Below, 17 T cell receptor beta chains from the same sample are listed, as sequenced in a study of blood T cell repertoires in COVID-19 (dated by TCRdb to the early 2020s). Receptors were amplified or captured by the immunoSEQ multiplex PCR assay. TCRdb obtained this table from immuneACCESS and retained in-frame rearrangements with V and J assigned. These tables miss some clones; where compared with another copy, unresolved V genes account for less than half of the shortfall, and the remainder is unexplained. The sample profile shows 250,000 to 300,000 clones; roughly 80% of them were found once. The top ten clonotypes cover around 4.1% of the sample. The specimen was PBMCs or T cells enriched from blood (not recorded which). These receptors originate from a man aged 25-40 years with acute COVID-19.

The chain combines TRBV7-3 with TRBJ2-4, with 10 bases aligning to TRBD1. V trimming: 4 bases; J trimming: 7 bases; junction bases outside the gene matches: 7. The CDR3 consists of 15 residues. The germline gives CDR1 SGHTA, CDR2 FQGTGA. The CDR3 protein is CASSYPGQGHNIQYF. The CDR3 DNA reads TGTGCCAGCAGCTATCCGGGACAGGGGCACAACATTCAGTACTTC.

The rearrangement uses TRBV5-4 and TRBJ2-7, with a possible D match to TRBD1 (6 bases). Germline V CDR1 and CDR2: SGHNT, YYREEE (reference sequence). The CDR3 runs 13 residues. V was clipped by 4 bases and J by 7 bases, with 15 bases between them. The CDR3 reads CASSHTGTPEQYV. Here the CDR3 DNA reads TGTGCCAGCAGCCACACCGGGACACCAGAGCAGTACGTC.

V is TRBV24-1 and J is TRBJ2-3, with 7 bases fitting TRBD1. The CDR3 runs to 15 residues. The ends lost 4 bases at V and 4 bases at J; junction bases unmatched: 7. Germline V gives CDR1 KGHDR, CDR2 SFDVKD. The CDR3 DNA reads TGTGCCACCAGTGAAGGGGGCAGGGGTGCAGATACGCAGTATTTT. It specifies CATSEGGRGADTQYF.

The chain recombines TRBV5-4 with TRBJ2-7; 7 positions match TRBD2. The length of the CDR3 is 14 residues. Germline-derived CDR1 and CDR2 are SGHNT and YYREEE (reference sequence). J lost 3 bases, V lost 3 bases, and 6 bases had no gene match. CDR3 sequence: CASSSGSGGYEQYV. CDR3 sequence (DNA): TGTGCCAGCAGCTCTGGATCGGGGGGCTACGAGCAGTACGTC.

This chain connects TRBV3-1 (or the pseudogene TRBV3-2) to TRBJ2-5; TRBD2 matches 7 bases. The CDR3 runs to 15 residues. From germline, CDR1 is LGHDT and CDR2 YNNKEL (reference sequence). V shed 4 bases, J shed 1 base, and the junction held 6 bases outside the gene matches. Written as DNA, the CDR3 is TGTGCCAGCAGCCCGTACCGGACTAGCCAAGAGACCCAGTACTTC. Encoded protein: CASSPYRTSQETQYF.

The CDR3 DNA reads as TGTGCCAGCAGAGGAGACCAGTTGGCCTCACCCCTCCACTTT. Its translation: CASRGDQLASPLHF. The J gene is TRBJ1-6, the V gene TRBV6-5, with D hard to call. CDR1 is MNHEY, CDR2 SVGAGI, per germline. This CDR3 is 14 amino acids long. Trimming removed 6 bases at V and 10 bases at J, with 16 bases between.

The chain carries TRBV19 and TRBJ1-1; weak D call: TRBD1 (5 bases). Per germline, CDR1 LNHDA and CDR2 SQIVND (reference sequence). CDR3 size: 14 residues. The germline V and J ends were trimmed by 8 bases and 2 bases, with 15 bases remaining between them. The CDR3 loop reads CASPGGGGNTEAFF. The DNA of the CDR3 is TGTGCCAGTCCCGGTGGGGGAGGAAACACTGAAGCTTTCTTT.

This rearrangement joins TRBV15 to TRBJ1-2; TRBD1 aligns across 10 bases. Germline lookup yields CDR1 LNHNV and CDR2 YYDKDF (reference sequence). The CDR3 runs to 16 residues. V dropped 2 bases and J dropped 3; count of bases not matched to a gene: 6. The CDR3 spells CATSRSDRGRDYGYTF. CDR3 nucleotides: TGTGCCACCAGCAGAAGTGACAGGGGGCGCGACTATGGCTACACCTTC.

The genes are TRBV5-8 and TRBJ1-2; 10 positions agree with TRBD1. With V trimmed by 5 bases and J by 5 bases, 0 bases remained unmatched. The CDR3 spans 12 residues. CDR1 is SGHTS, CDR2 YDEGEE, per germline. The CDR3 DNA sequence: TGTGCCAGCAGGGACAGGGGGTATGGCTACACCTTC. It encodes CASRDRGYGYTF.

This chain links TRBV29-1 with TRBJ1-4, with D uncertain. The germline V and J ends were trimmed by 5 bases and 0 bases, with 4 bases remaining between them. The CDR3 is made up of 12 amino acids. Germline lookup yields CDR1 SQVTM and CDR2 ANQGSEA. As DNA, the CDR3 is TGCAGCGTTCGTTCAACTAATGAAAAACTGTTTTTT. This gives the protein CSVRSTNEKLFF. Variable domain in full (rest from reference TRBV29-1 and TRBJ1-4): SAVISQKPSRDICQRGTSLTIQCQVDSQVTMMFWYRQQPGQSLTLIATANQGSEATYESGFVIDKFPISRPNLTFSTLTVSNMSPEDSSIYLCSVRSTNEKLFFGSGTQLSVL.

In this sample, this clone turned up once. This chain links TRBV9 with TRBJ2-3; TRBD2 is a possible D gene (6 bases). The length of the CDR3 is 15 residues. V lost 4 bases, J lost 1 base, and 13 bases lay in between. The germline CDR1 and CDR2 sequences are SGDLS and YYNGEE. The CDR3 sequence: CASSQFWGGTDTQYF. The CDR3 coding sequence is TGTGCCAGCAGCCAATTTTGGGGGGGCACAGATACGCAGTATTTT. The full variable domain, rest sourced from reference TRBV9 and TRBJ2-3, is DSGVTQTPKHLITATGQRVTLRCSPRSGDLSVYWYQQSLDQGLQFLIQYYNGEERAKGNILERFSAQQFPDLHSELNLSSLELGDSALYFCASSQFWGGTDTQYFGPGTRLTVL.

V usage is TRBV4-2 and J usage is TRBJ1-5, with unresolved D. Germline assignment: CDR1 LGHNA and CDR2 YNFKEQ. Trimming took 1 base from V and 3 from J, leaving 7 bases between them. CDR3 length: 14 amino acids. This chain's CDR3 is CASSQGPLNQPQHF. The CDR3 DNA sequence: TGTGCCAGCAGCCAAGGGCCTCTCAATCAGCCCCAGCATTTT.

The chain links TRBV2 to TRBJ1-5; unclear D gene. V was cut by 3 bases and J by 3 bases, with 9 bases left in between. This CDR3 contains 14 residues. The germline CDR1 and CDR2 sequences are SNHLY and FYNNEI. The CDR3 protein is CASSDGRLNQPQHF. The CDR3 bases are TGTGCCAGCAGTGATGGCAGGCTCAATCAGCCCCAGCATTTT.

The chain joins TRBV7-8 to TRBJ2-1; 10 nucleotides line up with TRBD1. Trimming at V came to 5 bases and at J to 5 bases, leaving 12 bases not matched to a gene. The CDR3 has 17 residues. Germline V lookup: CDR1 SGHVS, CDR2 FQNEAQ. CDR3 residues: CASSPGTGATRNNEQFF. The CDR3 region has the DNA TGTGCCAGCAGCCCCGGGACAGGGGCTACTAGAAACAATGAGCAGTTCTTC.

The genes are TRBV7-2 and TRBJ2-5; D unclear. This CDR3 is 12 amino acids long. V was pared by 3 bases and J by 5 bases, with 7 bases between. Germline V CDR1 and CDR2: SGHTA, FQGNSA. As DNA, the CDR3 is TGTGCCAGCAGCTTCCCCGGGGAGACCCAGTACTTC. It is translated as CASSFPGETQYF.

V usage is TRBV3-1 (or the pseudogene TRBV3-2) and J usage is TRBJ1-1; D remains ambiguous. This CDR3 comprises 13 residues. The V end lost 1 base, the J end lost 2 bases, and 5 bases lay between the germline ends. From germline, CDR1 is LGHDT and CDR2 YNNKEL (reference sequence). The CDR3 DNA reads TGTGCCAGCAGCCAAGGACACAACACTGAAGCTTTCTTT. Encoded protein: CASSQGHNTEAFF.

V is TRBV25-1 and J is TRBJ2-2; 9 bases align to TRBD2. Germline CDR1 reads MGHDK; CDR2 reads SYGVNS. V lost 6 bases to trimming and J lost 3 bases; unmatched junction nucleotides: 2. The length of the CDR3 is 14 residues. This CDR3 is CASRSGRYTGELFF. DNA for the CDR3: TGTGCCAGCAGGAGCGGGAGGTACACCGGGGAGCTGTTTTTT.